The 18 T cell receptor beta chains listed next were all sequenced from one sample in a study of control samples from healthy donors and cancer patients. Generated by immunoSEQ multiplex PCR, the TCRdb table keeps only in-frame clones and is missing some. The sample lists some 120,000 clones, approximately 90% seen once, with 2.3% in the top ten. Sequencing input: blood. The origin of the receptors is an older woman in good health.

The chain links TRBV20-1 to TRBJ1-1; D gene ambiguous. The CDR3 is 16 amino acids. Trimming cost V 3 bases and J 4 bases, with 21 bases left between them. Germline values: CDR1 DFQATT, CDR2 SNEGSKA (reference sequence). The CDR3, as DNA: TGCAGTGCTAGTAAGGGCGAAAAATTCCGGACCACTGAAGCTTTCTTT. Translation gives CSASKGEKFRTTEAFF.

The rearrangement uses TRBV7-9 and TRBJ2-3; no reliable D call. Trimming cost V 4 bases and J 4 bases, with 15 bases left between them. CDR1 is SEHNR and CDR2 is FQNEAQ in the germline V gene (reference sequence). The CDR3 sequence is 15 residues long. The CDR3 reads CASSSGYLSADTQYF. In nucleotides, the CDR3 is TGTGCCAGCAGCTCCGGGTACCTTAGTGCAGATACGCAGTATTTT.

This clone occurred a few times. The genes are TRBV7-2 and TRBJ2-5, with a possible D match to TRBD1 (6 bases). Germline lookup yields CDR1 SGHTA and CDR2 FQGNSA. This CDR3 is 13 amino acids long. The V end was cut by 5 bases, the J end by 5 bases, with 12 bases between. The CDR3 DNA is TGTGCCAGCAGCGGGGGCGCAAGGGAGACCCAGTACTTC. Protein: CASSGGARETQYF.

V and J are TRBV7-9 and TRBJ2-7; TRBD1 matches at 10 bases. The J segment lost 7 bases and the V segment lost 1 base, leaving 4 bases of the junction unmatched. The CDR3 contains 14 residues. The germline V gene has CDR1 SEHNR and CDR2 FQNEAQ (reference sequence). The CDR3 here is CASSLGGQGGEQYF. The CDR3 DNA sequence: TGTGCCAGCAGCTTAGGAGGACAGGGGGGTGAGCAGTACTTC.

V is TRBV2 and J is TRBJ1-4, with 9 bases matching TRBD1. The J segment lost 7 bases and the V segment lost 2 bases, leaving 8 bases of the junction unmatched. CDR3 length: 16 residues. Germline V gene sequence: CDR1 SNHLY, CDR2 FYNNEI. The DNA of the CDR3 is TGTGCCAGCAGTGAAAAAGCTACAGGGGGCTTTGAAAAACTGTTTTTT. Encoded protein: CASSEKATGGFEKLFF.

This sequence joins TRBV10-2 and TRBJ2-3; perhaps TRBD1 as D (5 bases). In germline, CDR1 is WSHSY, CDR2 SAAADI. V was trimmed by 0 bases and J by 1 base, leaving 8 bases between them. The CDR3 length is 15 residues. CDR3 region: CASSESTVGTDTQYF. In DNA form, the CDR3 reads TGCGCCAGCAGTGAGTCGACAGTCGGCACAGATACGCAGTATTTT.

The J gene is TRBJ1-6, the V gene TRBV6-1; D remains unclear. The V end lost 2 bases, the J end lost 9 bases, and 8 bases lay between the germline ends. This CDR3 region has 13 residues. Germline values: CDR1 MNHNS, CDR2 SASEGT. CDR3 coding DNA: TGTGCCAGCAGTGAATTTGAGGCTTCACCCCTCCACTTT. It is translated as CASSEFEASPLHF.

In this sample, this clone turned up once. The V gene is TRBV5-1, the J gene TRBJ2-1; TRBD2 matches at 8 bases. V was pared by 0 bases and J by 6 bases, with 5 bases of the junction left unmatched. Germline assignment: CDR1 SGHRS and CDR2 YFSETQ. CDR3 size: 15 residues. The CDR3 DNA reads TGCGCCAGCAGCTTGGACGGCGGGGGGAGCAATGAGCAGTTCTTC. Its translation is CASSLDGGGSNEQFF.

With respect to this clone: The sample carries other DNA sequences with the same CDR3. The chain is built from TRBV9 and TRBJ1-6; D remains ambiguous. Germline V gene lookup returns CDR1 SGDLS and CDR2 YYNGEE. This CDR3 comprises 15 residues. The V gene lost 0 bases and the J gene lost 0 bases, with 4 bases spanning the gap. As DNA, the CDR3 is TGTGCCAGCAGCGTAGGGAGCTCCTATAATTCACCCCTCCACTTT. This sequence encodes CASSVGSSYNSPLHF.

This clone was observed a few times. The rearrangement links TRBV3-1 (or the pseudogene TRBV3-2) to TRBJ2-3, with 8 bases fitting TRBD2. The CDR3 contains 19 residues. Germline CDR1 is LGHDT and CDR2 is YNNKEL (reference sequence). The J segment lost 0 bases and the V segment lost 1 base, leaving 12 bases of the junction unmatched. For the CDR3, the DNA is TGTGCCAGCAGCCAAGCCTTTGGCGGGGGGATTCCTAGCACAGATACGCAGTATTTT. As protein: CASSQAFGGGIPSTDTQYF.

The chain is built from TRBV3-1 (or the pseudogene TRBV3-2) and TRBJ1-6; 7 bases are a match to TRBD1. CDR3 length: 15 amino acids. V lost 4 bases and J lost 7; bases outside the gene matches: 7. Germline values: CDR1 LGHDT, CDR2 YNNKEL (reference sequence). Here the CDR3 reads CASSPTGRVNSPLHF. The CDR3 region has the DNA TGTGCCAGCAGCCCGACAGGGAGAGTAAATTCACCCCTCCACTTT.

The chain uses TRBV11-2 and TRBJ2-3; D not certain. Trimming left V 1 base short and J 9 bases short, with 8 bases between. The CDR3 contains 12 residues. Germline-derived CDR1 and CDR2 are SGHAT and FQNNGV. The CDR3 is CASSLGGRTQYF. The CDR3 nucleotides are TGTGCCAGCAGCTTAGGAGGTCGCACGCAGTATTTT.

The chain joins TRBV19 to TRBJ1-3, with a tentative D call TRBD1 (5 bases). V lost 8 bases and J lost 5, with 13 bases in between. CDR1 is LNHDA and CDR2 is SQIVND in the germline V gene (reference sequence). The CDR3 is 13 amino acids. CDR3 amino acids: CASLDTSRNTIYF. The CDR3 bases are TGTGCCAGTTTGGACACGTCCAGAAACACCATATATTTT.

J is TRBJ1-2 and V is TRBV5-6; 8 bases map to TRBD1. V was pared by 4 bases and J by 4 bases, with 3 bases of the junction left unmatched. Germline V gives CDR1 SGHDT, CDR2 YYEEEE. The CDR3 has 13 amino acids. The CDR3 nucleotides read TGTGCCAGCAGCGAGGACAGGGCCTATGGCTACACCTTC. Translation gives CASSEDRAYGYTF.

V gene TRBV27 combines with J gene TRBJ2-7; 10 positions agree with TRBD1. Germline CDR1 reads MNHEY; CDR2 reads SMNVEV (reference sequence). V dropped 5 bases and J dropped 4; count of bases not matched to a gene: 2. This CDR3 has 13 residues. The CDR3 sequence is CASSRGQGYEQYF. CDR3 bases: TGTGCCAGCAGTCGGGGACAGGGGTACGAGCAGTACTTC.

The chain combines TRBV10-3 with TRBJ2-7, with 9 positions matching TRBD1. Trimming at V came to 0 bases and at J to 3 bases, leaving 18 bases not matched to a gene. This CDR3 has 20 residues. Germline V lookup: CDR1 ENHRY, CDR2 SYGVKD. CDR3 nucleotide sequence: TGTGCCATCAGTGAGTCTGGGGACAGGGTCGTTAGACCCCGAGACTACGAGCAGTACTTC. It encodes CAISESGDRVVRPRDYEQYF.

The chain has TRBV12-3 or TRBV12-4 and TRBJ1-1; D is unclear. This CDR3 is built from 12 residues. With 6 bases removed from V and 9 bases from J, the gap between germline ends came to 14 bases. The CDR3 coding sequence is TGTGCCAGCAGATACCGGGAGGGCAAAGCTTTCTTT. It translates to CASRYREGKAFF.

This chain connects TRBV9 to TRBJ1-1; D might be TRBD1 (5 bases). Germline V gene data show CDR1 as SGDLS and CDR2 as YYNGEE. V lost 2 bases, J lost 2 bases, and 13 bases lay in between. The CDR3 has 15 residues. For the CDR3, the DNA is TGTGCCAGCAGCGTGGGGCCAGCCGGTAACACTGAAGCTTTCTTT. Translation gives CASSVGPAGNTEAFF.